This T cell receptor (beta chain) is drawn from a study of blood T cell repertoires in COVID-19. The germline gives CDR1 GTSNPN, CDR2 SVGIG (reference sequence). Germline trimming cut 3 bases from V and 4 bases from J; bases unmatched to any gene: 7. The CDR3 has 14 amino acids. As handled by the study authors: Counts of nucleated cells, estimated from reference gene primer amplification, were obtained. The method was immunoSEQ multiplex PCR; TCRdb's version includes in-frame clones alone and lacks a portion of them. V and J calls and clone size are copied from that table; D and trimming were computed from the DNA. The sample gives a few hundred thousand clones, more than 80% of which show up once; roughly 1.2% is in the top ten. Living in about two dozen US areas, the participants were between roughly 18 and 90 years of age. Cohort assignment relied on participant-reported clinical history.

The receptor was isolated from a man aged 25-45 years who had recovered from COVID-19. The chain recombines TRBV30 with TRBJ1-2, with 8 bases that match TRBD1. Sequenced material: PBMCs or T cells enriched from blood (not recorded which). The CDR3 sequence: CAWSPGTGAYGYTF. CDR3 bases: TGTGCCTGGAGCCCCGGGACAGGAGCCTATGGCTACACCTTC. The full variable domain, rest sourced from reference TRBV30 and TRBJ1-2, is SQTIHQWPATLVQPVGSPLSLECTVEGTSNPNLYWYRQAAGRGLQLLFYSVGIGQISSEVPQNLSASRPQDRQFILSSKKLLLSDSGFYLCAWSPGTGAYGYTFGSGTRLTVV.